This entry lists 15 T cell receptor beta chains sequenced from one sample in a study of cytomegalovirus exposure and HLA in healthy donors. Vbeta (60) and Jbeta (13) primers were used in the PCR. Sequencing was performed with immunoSEQ multiplex PCR; in TCRdb, only in-frame clones are kept and a portion is missing. The profile covers fewer than 120,000 clones, with 79% appearing a single time and less than 7.5% taken by the ten largest. Source material: PBMCs. These receptors came from a man aged 25-45 years in good health and CMV-seropositive.

V usage is TRBV18 and J usage is TRBJ1-1, with 9 bases fitting TRBD1. Germline CDR1 and CDR2: KGHSH and LQKENI. The V and J ends lost 0 bases and 3 bases, in that order; junction bases with no gene match: 11. There are 18 residues in the CDR3. This CDR3 reads CASSPPSTGGASYTEAFF. Written as DNA, the CDR3 is TGTGCCAGCTCACCACCTTCAACAGGGGGCGCTTCCTACACTGAAGCTTTCTTT.

The chain employs TRBV7-3 and TRBJ2-3; 9 bases are a match to TRBD1. CDR3 size: 16 residues. Trimming took 5 bases from V and 1 from J; bases not matched to a gene: 7. Germline V lookup: CDR1 SGHTA, CDR2 FQGTGA. Written as DNA, the CDR3 is TGTGCCAGCAGCCCAGGGACAGGGAAAGGCACAGATACGCAGTATTTT. This translates into CASSPGTGKGTDTQYF. The full variable domain, in which reference TRBV7-3 and TRBJ2-3 provide the parts outside the CDR3, is GAGVSQTPSNKVTEKGKYVELRCDPISGHTALYWYRQSLGQGPEFLIYFQGTGAADDSGLPNDRFFAVRPEGSVSTLKIQRTERGDSAVYLCASSPGTGKGTDTQYFGPGTRLTVL.

This rearrangement joins TRBV6-1 to TRBJ2-7, with TRBD2 identical over 8 bases. Germline CDR1 and CDR2: MNHNS and SASEGT. This CDR3 region has 15 residues. The V gene end was trimmed by 3 bases and the J gene end by 0 bases; junction bases not matched to a gene: 4. CDR3 sequence (DNA): TGTGCCAGCAGTGACACTAGCGGCTTCTCCTACGAGCAGTACTTC. It yields the protein CASSDTSGFSYEQYF.

This clone was counted a few times. This chain joins TRBV11-2 and TRBJ2-1; 9 nucleotides align to TRBD2. The germline V gene has CDR1 SGHAT and CDR2 FQNNGV. CDR3 size: 15 residues. J lost 9 bases, V lost 5 bases, and 11 bases had no gene match. CDR3 nucleotide sequence: TGTGCCAGCAGCGGAGGTGGACTAGCGTTGGGTGAGCAGTTCTTC. Translated, it gives CASSGGGLALGEQFF. The variable domain in full, completed from reference TRBV11-2 and TRBJ2-1, reads EAGVAQSPRYKIIEKRQSVAFWCNPISGHATLYWYQQILGQGPKLLIQFQNNGVVDDSQLPKDRFSAERLKGVDSTLKIQPAKLEDSAVYLCASSGGGLALGEQFFGPGTRLTVL.

The rearrangement uses TRBV7-9 and TRBJ1-5; a weak D match, TRBD1 (5 bases). V was clipped by 4 bases and J by 3 bases, with 16 bases between them. The CDR3 length is 16 residues. Per the germline V gene, CDR1 is SEHNR and CDR2 is FQNEAQ (reference sequence). The CDR3 DNA follows: TGTGCCAGCAGCTCCCGGGACTCCGGAGCCAATCAGCCCCAGCATTTT. It encodes CASSSRDSGANQPQHF.

V gene TRBV7-9 combines with J gene TRBJ2-7; D is unresolved. Germline V lookup: CDR1 SEHNR, CDR2 FQNEAQ (reference sequence). Deletions cut 1 base from V and 3 bases from J, with 13 bases between. The CDR3 is made up of 15 amino acids. The CDR3 loop reads CASSLDSGPDYEQYF. CDR3 nucleotides: TGTGCCAGCAGCTTAGACAGTGGGCCAGACTACGAGCAGTACTTC.

The chain joins TRBV6-5 to TRBJ1-1; D ambiguous. Looked up from germline, CDR1 is MNHEY and CDR2 is SVGAGI. The CDR3 has 14 amino acids. Trimming took off 6 bases at V and 3 bases at J, with 14 bases between the two ends. CDR3 loop: CASRLLQRDTEAFF. CDR3 DNA: TGTGCCAGCAGACTGCTTCAGAGGGACACTGAAGCTTTCTTT.

J is TRBJ2-7 and V is TRBV2; a weak D match, TRBD1 (6 bases). The CDR3 covers 15 residues. The ends were cut back, 6 bases at V and 0 bases at J, with 15 bases in the middle. Germline V CDR1 and CDR2: SNHLY, FYNNEI. The CDR3 spells CASSRSTGTSYEQYF. The CDR3 nucleotides read TGTGCCAGCAGCCGCTCGACAGGAACCTCCTACGAGCAGTACTTC.

This chain joins TRBV5-5 and TRBJ1-6; 7 nucleotides line up with TRBD1. Germline-derived CDR1 and CDR2 are SGHKS and YYEKEE (reference sequence). V shed 0 bases and J 4 bases; nucleotides not matched to a gene: 7. The CDR3 runs to 17 residues. CDR3 loop: CASSLALQGRYNSPLHF. The CDR3 region has the DNA TGTGCCAGCAGCTTGGCCTTACAGGGGAGATATAATTCACCCCTCCACTTT.

V and J are TRBV21-1 and TRBJ1-5. TRBV21-1 is given as a pseudogene. This CDR3 has 17 residues. The CDR3 coding sequence is TGTGCCAGCACTAGGGAGCTGGCGGTATATAGCAATCAGCCCCAGCATTTT. Its translation is CASTRELAVYSNQPQHF.

This chain links TRBV4-3 with TRBJ2-5; possibly TRBD2 for D (6 bases). Looked up from germline, CDR1 is LGHNA and CDR2 is YSLEER. The CDR3 sequence is 13 residues long. The V end was cut by 4 bases, the J end by 11 bases, with 17 bases between. The CDR3 region is CASSPTDWGEQYF. DNA of the CDR3: TGCGCCAGCAGCCCTACTGACTGGGGGGAGCAGTACTTC.

The chain combines TRBV19 with TRBJ1-5, with 7 bases identical to TRBD1. CDR1 LNHDA and CDR2 SQIVND come from the germline V gene (reference sequence). The CDR3 loop spans 12 amino acids. CDR3 amino acids: CALTGAGQPQHF. In DNA form, the CDR3 reads TGTGCTCTTACAGGGGCAGGGCAGCCCCAGCATTTT.

This chain joins TRBV11-2 and TRBJ2-7; D possibly corresponds to TRBD2 (6 bases). The germline V gene has CDR1 SGHAT and CDR2 FQNNGV. Trimming left V 5 bases short and J 6 bases short, with 20 bases between. The CDR3 covers 15 residues. The CDR3, as DNA: TGTGCCAGCAGCCGCTCGGAGGGAGTAGCCCTCGAGCAGTACTTC. Amino acid sequence: CASSRSEGVALEQYF.

V gene TRBV28 combines with J gene TRBJ2-1; D is ambiguous. The CDR3 contains 14 residues. CDR1 and CDR2 (germline): MDHEN, SYDVKM. The V gene lost 5 bases and the J gene lost 0 bases, with 8 bases spanning the gap. The CDR3 here is CASSDLSSYNEQFF. The DNA of the CDR3 is TGTGCCAGCAGTGACTTAAGCTCCTACAATGAGCAGTTCTTC.

The V and J genes are TRBV5-6 and TRBJ1-4; D unclear. CDR1 SGHDT and CDR2 YYEEEE come from the germline V gene. V dropped 2 bases and J dropped 5 bases, with 13 bases sitting between them. There are 15 residues in the CDR3. In DNA, the CDR3 is TGTGCCAGCAGCTTCGCGACGGAGCCGAATGAAAAACTGTTTTTT. Amino acid sequence: CASSFATEPNEKLFF.